The entry below describes one T cell receptor (beta chain). Its antigen is still unknown. One base away there is no much larger clone; base qualities are not given. Genomic DNA was isolated from the sorted cells so that the TCRbeta CDR3 region could be sequenced. The immunoSEQ Assay was used to sequence the TCRbeta CDR3 regions. TCRdb took this table from immuneACCESS and kept in-frame rearrangements with V and J called. Such tables lack part of the clones; where checked against another copy, unresolved V genes explain under half of the gap, and the rest is unexplained. Here the sample has tens of thousands of clones; about four fifths occur a single time. The leading ten clones occupy 7.5% to 9% of the sample. V is reduced by 4 bases and J by 0 bases, leaving a spacing of 12 bases between them. Sequences SEHNR (CDR1) and FQNEAQ (CDR2) are obtained from the germline V gene (reference sequence). Reading from cysteine to phenylalanine, the CDR3 counts 15 amino acids. Only the CDR3 region is kept as DNA, spanning 45 bases read in frame from base 1.

The entry originates in a study of OX40 agonist ivuxolimab in advanced cancers. Concerning the study at large: The costimulatory receptor OX40 (CD134) was targeted by ivuxolimab, a fully human IgG2 agonistic monoclonal antibody. In the dose-escalation cohort, more than 80% of patients were male, and the mean age was approximately 60 years with a range of about 20 to 79. Partial responses were achieved by three dose-escalation patients, of whom one had hepatocellular carcinoma and two had cutaneous melanoma. Among the roughly 50 dose-escalation patients, some 20 had hepatocellular carcinoma, around 15 melanoma, 9 renal cell carcinoma and 9 head and neck cancer. Patients were allowed to have had prior anti-PD-1, anti-PD-L1 or anti-CTLA-4 therapy, and approximately 37% of the dose-escalation patients had been treated with checkpoint inhibitors. Peripheral TCRbeta sequencing was intended to test whether TCR sequence diversity was altered and clonal T-cell expansion was caused by ivuxolimab. Intravenous ivuxolimab was administered to patients every 2 weeks at six dose levels: 0.01, 0.1, 0.3, 1.5, 3 and 10 mg/kg. The paper describes the monotherapy dose-escalation part (N of about 54 patients) of the phase I trial of ivuxolimab. Results the study describes overall, beyond this receptor: Low levels of normalized T-cell clonal expansion were also seen in some patients who did not respond. Clonal expansion of both CD4+ and CD8+ blood T cells was observed from baseline to week 6 at doses 0.1 to 3.0 mg/kg. Partial responders in the 0.1-3.0 mg/kg groups had among the lowest normalized peripheral clonal expansion, especially among CD8+ T cells. The antigen specificity of the peripheral T cells that underwent clonal expansion was not determined. After ivuxolimab, more expanded clones were found on average in CD8+ T cells than in CD4+ T cells.

The trial excluded patients who had a history of autoimmune disease or were on systemic immunosuppression. Peripheral blood for TCR sequencing was drawn from every dose cohort at baseline, at cycle 4 day 1 and at cycle 7 day 1. Samples came from an open-label, multicenter, first-in-human phase I dose-escalation trial of ivuxolimab. The trial enrolled adults with locally advanced or metastatic head and neck squamous cell, hepatocellular, melanoma or renal cell carcinoma. Before TCR sequencing, CD4+ and CD8+ T cells were separately sorted from peripheral blood. The sequences come from CD4+ or CD8+ T cells sorted from blood, collected in a trial of the OX40 agonist ivuxolimab. The TCR sequence derives from an adult with an advanced solid tumor such as melanoma, head and neck, liver or kidney cancer. In this chain, TRBV7-9 is recombined with TRBJ2-5; matching of 6 bases hints at TRBD1 as the D gene. The CDR3 reads as follows: CASSSRQEYQETQYF. The nucleotides are TGTGCCAGCAGCTCCCGACAGGAGTACCAAGAGACCCAGTACTTC.